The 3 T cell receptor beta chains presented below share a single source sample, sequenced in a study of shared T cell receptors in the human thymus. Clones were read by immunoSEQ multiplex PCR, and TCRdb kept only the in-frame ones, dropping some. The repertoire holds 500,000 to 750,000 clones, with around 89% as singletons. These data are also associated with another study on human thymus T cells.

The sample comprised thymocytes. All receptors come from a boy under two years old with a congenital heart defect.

The CDR3: CATSRRGCETQYF. The CDR3 DNA reads TGTGCCACCTCCAGAAGGGGGTGCGAGACCCAGTACTTC. The chain recombines TRBV15 with TRBJ2-5, with D possibly TRBD1 on 6 matching bases. V dropped 8 bases and J dropped 5 bases, with 15 bases sitting between them. The germline V gene has CDR1 LNHNV and CDR2 YYDKDF (reference sequence). The CDR3 has 13 amino acids. The whole variable domain, filled in from reference TRBV15 and TRBJ2-5, reads DAMVIQNPRYQVTQFGKPVTLSCSQTLNHNVMYWYQQKSSQAPKLLFHYYDKDFNNEADTPDNFQSRRPNTSFCFLDIRSPGLGDTAMYLCATSRRGCETQYFGPGTRLLVL.

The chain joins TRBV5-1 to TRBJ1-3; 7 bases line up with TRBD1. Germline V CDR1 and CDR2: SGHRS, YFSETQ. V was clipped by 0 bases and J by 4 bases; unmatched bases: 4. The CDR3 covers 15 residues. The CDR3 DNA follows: TGCGCCAGCAGCTTGGTCGGACAGGAGGGAAACACCATATATTTT. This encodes CASSLVGQEGNTIYF.

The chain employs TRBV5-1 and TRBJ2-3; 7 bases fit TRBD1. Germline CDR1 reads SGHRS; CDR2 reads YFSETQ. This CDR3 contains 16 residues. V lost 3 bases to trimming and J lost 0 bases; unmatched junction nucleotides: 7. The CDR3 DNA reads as TGCGCCAGCAGCTCTATAACAGGGGCTAGCACAGATACGCAGTATTTT. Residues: CASSSITGASTDTQYF.